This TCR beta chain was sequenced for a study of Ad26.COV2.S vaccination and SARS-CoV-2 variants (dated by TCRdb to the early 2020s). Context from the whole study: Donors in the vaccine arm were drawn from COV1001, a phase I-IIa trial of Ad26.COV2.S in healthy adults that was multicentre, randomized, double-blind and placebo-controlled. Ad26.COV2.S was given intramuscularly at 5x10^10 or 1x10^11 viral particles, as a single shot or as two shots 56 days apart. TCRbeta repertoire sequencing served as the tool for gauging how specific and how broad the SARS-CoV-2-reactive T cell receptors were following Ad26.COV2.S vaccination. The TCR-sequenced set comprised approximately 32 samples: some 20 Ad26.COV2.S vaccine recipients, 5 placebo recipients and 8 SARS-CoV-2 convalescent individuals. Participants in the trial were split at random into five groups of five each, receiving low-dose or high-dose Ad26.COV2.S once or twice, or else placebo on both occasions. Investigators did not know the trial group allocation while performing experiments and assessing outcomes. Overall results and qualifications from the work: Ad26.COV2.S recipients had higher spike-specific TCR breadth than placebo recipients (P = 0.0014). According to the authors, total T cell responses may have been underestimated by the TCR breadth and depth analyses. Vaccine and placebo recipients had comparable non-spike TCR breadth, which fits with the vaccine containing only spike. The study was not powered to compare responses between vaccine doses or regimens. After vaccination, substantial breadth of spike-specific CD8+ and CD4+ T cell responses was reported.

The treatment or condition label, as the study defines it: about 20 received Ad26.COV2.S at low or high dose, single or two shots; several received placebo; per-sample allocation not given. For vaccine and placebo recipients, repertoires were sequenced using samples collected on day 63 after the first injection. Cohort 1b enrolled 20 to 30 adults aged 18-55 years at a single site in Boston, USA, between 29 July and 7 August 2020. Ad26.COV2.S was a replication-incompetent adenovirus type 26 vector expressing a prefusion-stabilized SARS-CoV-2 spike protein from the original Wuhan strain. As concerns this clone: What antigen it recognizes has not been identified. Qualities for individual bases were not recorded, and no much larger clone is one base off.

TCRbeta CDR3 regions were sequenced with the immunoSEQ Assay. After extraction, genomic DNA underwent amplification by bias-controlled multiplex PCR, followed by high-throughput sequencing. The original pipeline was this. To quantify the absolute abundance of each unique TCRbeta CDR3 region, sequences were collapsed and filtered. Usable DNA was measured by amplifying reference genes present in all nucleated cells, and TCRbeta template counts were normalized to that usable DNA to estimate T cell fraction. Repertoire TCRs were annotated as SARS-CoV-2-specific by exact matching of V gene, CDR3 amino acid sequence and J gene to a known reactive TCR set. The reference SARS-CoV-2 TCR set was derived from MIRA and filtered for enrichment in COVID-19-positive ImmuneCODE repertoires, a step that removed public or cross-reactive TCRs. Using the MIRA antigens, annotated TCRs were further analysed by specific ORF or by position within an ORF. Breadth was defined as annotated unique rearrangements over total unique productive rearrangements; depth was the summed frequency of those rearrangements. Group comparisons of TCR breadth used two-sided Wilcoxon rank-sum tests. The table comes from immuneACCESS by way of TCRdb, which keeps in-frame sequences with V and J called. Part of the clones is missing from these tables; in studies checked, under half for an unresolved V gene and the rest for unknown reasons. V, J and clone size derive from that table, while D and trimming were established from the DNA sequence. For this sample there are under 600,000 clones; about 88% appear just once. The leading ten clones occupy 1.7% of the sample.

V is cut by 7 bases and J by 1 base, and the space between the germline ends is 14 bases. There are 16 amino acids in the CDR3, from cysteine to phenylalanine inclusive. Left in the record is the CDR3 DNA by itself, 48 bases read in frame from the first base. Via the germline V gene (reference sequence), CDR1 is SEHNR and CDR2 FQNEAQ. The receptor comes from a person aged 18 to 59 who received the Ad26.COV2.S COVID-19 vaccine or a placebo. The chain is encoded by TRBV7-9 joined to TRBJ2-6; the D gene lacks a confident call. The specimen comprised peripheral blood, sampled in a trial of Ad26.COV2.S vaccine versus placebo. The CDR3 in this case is CASNTLLGSGANVLTF. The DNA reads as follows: TGTGCCAGCAACACGCTTCTGGGGTCTGGGGCCAACGTCCTGACTTTC.